This T cell receptor (beta chain) was retrieved from a study of blood T cell repertoires in COVID-19. Study as a whole: T cells, B-cell-depleted T cells, or PBMCs provided the cDNA or gDNA that served as material.

As handled by the study authors: Estimates of nucleated cell counts were drawn from the amplification of reference gene primers. Profiling relied on immunoSEQ multiplex PCR, and the TCRdb table lists in-frame clones only, not all of them. The DNA was the basis for D and trimming; V, J and clone size are from that table. The sample includes 210,000 or so clones, 80% to 90% seen only once; the top ten take approximately 3.5%. This clone was counted once. V was trimmed by 0 bases and J by 3 bases, leaving 21 bases between them. This CDR3 has 18 residues. Germline V CDR1 and CDR2: MNHEY, SVGEGT. The gene calls are TRBV6-2 or TRBV6-3 and TRBJ2-7; TRBD2 is a possible D gene (5 bases). This TCR derives from a woman aged 30 to 39 who had been exposed to COVID-19. Sequencing was done on a sample of PBMCs or T cells enriched from blood (not recorded which). The CDR3: CASSYSPGKVLIYYEQYF. The DNA for the CDR3 is TGTGCCAGCAGTTACTCGCCGGGGAAGGTTTTAATCTACTACGAGCAGTACTTC.